This is a list of T cell receptor beta chains from one sample in a study of T cells in tuberculosis. Only in-frame clones appear in the TCRdb table, and some are missing; sequencing was by immunoSEQ multiplex PCR. The table has fewer than 40,000 clones, approximately 95% seen once. The sequenced material came from PBMCs. These receptors originate from a donor between 5 and 29 years old with latent tuberculosis or without tuberculosis infection. Each CDR3 is given with its conserved first and last residue. Each record gives: J gene, clone size, D gene, V gene, CDR3 DNA, CDR3 protein. The D gene is left open where the match is weak. Size is omitted from some rows. Given values are once, few, many or a class for expanded clones.

j_gene: TRBJ2-7
abundance: -
d_gene: TRBD1
v_gene: TRBV30
CDR3nt: TGTGCCTGGAGTGTACAGGGGTACGAGCAGTACTTC
CDR3aa: CAWSVQGYEQYF

j_gene: TRBJ2-7
abundance: -
d_gene: TRBD2
v_gene: TRBV5-1
CDR3nt: TGCGCCAGCAGGGCCGCGGGAGATCCTTTCCCCGAGCAGTACTTC
CDR3aa: CASRAAGDPFPEQYF

j_gene: TRBJ2-7
abundance: -
d_gene: TRBD1
v_gene: TRBV10-1
CDR3nt: TGCGCCAGCAGTGAGGGCTCTAACAGGGGACGGTACGAGCAGTACTTC
CDR3aa: CASSEGSNRGRYEQYF

j_gene: TRBJ1-4
abundance: -
d_gene: TRBD1
v_gene: TRBV5-1
CDR3nt: TGCGCCAGCAGGAGACAGGGGGCATCTAATGAAAAACTGTTTTTT
CDR3aa: CASRRQGASNEKLFF

j_gene: TRBJ2-5
abundance: -
d_gene: TRBD2
v_gene: TRBV6-5
CDR3nt: TGTGCCAGCAGTCGGACTAGCGGGACCCCAGAGACCCAGTACTTC
CDR3aa: CASSRTSGTPETQYF

j_gene: TRBJ2-3
abundance: -
d_gene: -
v_gene: TRBV7-9
CDR3nt: TGTGCCAGCAGCCCCCCTGCTGGGAGGTGGGCAGATACGCAGTATTTT
CDR3aa: CASSPPAGRWADTQYF

j_gene: TRBJ2-2
abundance: -
d_gene: -
v_gene: TRBV7-2
CDR3nt: TGTGCCAGCAGCTTAGTTGGGGCCGCACCGAACACCGGGGAGCTGTTTTTT
CDR3aa: CASSLVGAAPNTGELFF

j_gene: TRBJ2-2
abundance: -
d_gene: TRBD2
v_gene: TRBV5-1
CDR3nt: TGCGCCAGCAGCTTATTAGCGGGAGGAAACACCGGGGAGCTGTTTTTT
CDR3aa: CASSLLAGGNTGELFF

j_gene: TRBJ1-5
abundance: -
d_gene: TRBD1
v_gene: TRBV2
CDR3nt: TGTGCCAGCAGTGAAGCTCGACAGGGTGGGTACCATAGCAATCAGCCCCAGCATTTT
CDR3aa: CASSEARQGGYHSNQPQHF

j_gene: TRBJ1-1
abundance: few
d_gene: TRBD1
v_gene: TRBV5-1
CDR3nt: TGCGCCAGCAGCGATCAGGGGGCCCCGAACACTGAAGCTTTCTTT
CDR3aa: CASSDQGAPNTEAFF

j_gene: TRBJ2-7
abundance: -
d_gene: TRBD2
v_gene: TRBV27
CDR3nt: TGTGCCAGCAGTTTGGGACTAGCGGGACCCCCCTACGAGCAGTACTTC
CDR3aa: CASSLGLAGPPYEQYF

j_gene: TRBJ1-1
abundance: -
d_gene: -
v_gene: TRBV15
CDR3nt: TGTGCCCCCAGGCCTAGATTAAACACTGAAGCTTTCTTT
CDR3aa: CAPRPRLNTEAFF

j_gene: TRBJ1-4
abundance: -
d_gene: -
v_gene: TRBV27
CDR3nt: TGTGCCAGCAGTCCCCGGGGACTTCGAAGGGGAAAACTGTTTTTT
CDR3aa: CASSPRGLRRGKLFF

j_gene: TRBJ2-2
abundance: -
d_gene: -
v_gene: TRBV4-1
CDR3nt: TGCGCCAGCAGCCAAGGCCTGACTGCGGCGGGCGGGGAGCTGTTTTTT
CDR3aa: CASSQGLTAAGGELFF

j_gene: TRBJ1-5
abundance: -
d_gene: -
v_gene: TRBV28
CDR3nt: TGTGCCAGCAGTTTAGCAGGCGGCAATCAGCCCCAGCATTTT
CDR3aa: CASSLAGGNQPQHF

j_gene: TRBJ1-5
abundance: -
d_gene: -
v_gene: TRBV27
CDR3nt: TGTGCCAGCAAAATGTCGGAGGTATTCGGTCAGCCCCAGCATTTT
CDR3aa: CASKMSEVFGQPQHF

j_gene: TRBJ2-3
abundance: -
d_gene: -
v_gene: TRBV19
CDR3nt: TGTGCCAGTAGTCCAAATGCAGCGGCGCGGACAGATACGCAGTATTTT
CDR3aa: CASSPNAAARTDTQYF

j_gene: TRBJ1-5
abundance: -
d_gene: TRBD1
v_gene: TRBV30
CDR3nt: TGTGCCTGGACCACAGGGGGAGGACAGCCCCAGCATTTT
CDR3aa: CAWTTGGGQPQHF

j_gene: TRBJ1-5
abundance: once
d_gene: TRBD1
v_gene: TRBV5-1
CDR3nt: TGCGCCAGCAGCTTGGGACAGGGGAGCAATCAGCCCCAGCATTTT
CDR3aa: CASSLGQGSNQPQHF

j_gene: TRBJ1-4
abundance: -
d_gene: -
v_gene: TRBV28
CDR3nt: TGTGCCAGCAGGACTACATGGAAGGGTGAAAAACTGTTTTTT
CDR3aa: CASRTTWKGEKLFF

j_gene: TRBJ2-5
abundance: -
d_gene: -
v_gene: TRBV15
CDR3nt: TGTGCCACCAGCAGAGCAGGGGTCCAAGAGACCCAGTACTTC
CDR3aa: CATSRAGVQETQYF

j_gene: TRBJ2-2
abundance: -
d_gene: -
v_gene: TRBV19
CDR3nt: TGTGCCAGCCGTGGACTTATAACCGGGGAGCTGTTTTTT
CDR3aa: CASRGLITGELFF

j_gene: TRBJ1-2
abundance: -
d_gene: TRBD1
v_gene: TRBV19
CDR3nt: TGTGCCAGTAGTAACTTAAGGGACAGGGGATATGGCTACACCTTC
CDR3aa: CASSNLRDRGYGYTF

j_gene: TRBJ2-7
abundance: -
d_gene: -
v_gene: TRBV7-9
CDR3nt: TGTGCCAGCAGCCCCGGCTCCTACGAGCAGTACTTC
CDR3aa: CASSPGSYEQYF

j_gene: TRBJ1-5
abundance: -
d_gene: TRBD1
v_gene: TRBV28
CDR3nt: TGTGCCAGCAGTTCATCCGGGACAGGGTACCGTTTTAGCAATCAGCCCCAGCATTTT
CDR3aa: CASSSSGTGYRFSNQPQHF

j_gene: TRBJ1-4
abundance: -
d_gene: TRBD1
v_gene: TRBV28
CDR3nt: TGTGCCAGCAGTCCAACGGGACAGGGGGCTGGGGAACTGTTTTTT
CDR3aa: CASSPTGQGAGELFF

j_gene: TRBJ2-7
abundance: -
d_gene: TRBD1
v_gene: TRBV28
CDR3nt: TGTGCCAGCAGCCCGACAGGGTTTTTCAACTACGAGCAGTACTTC
CDR3aa: CASSPTGFFNYEQYF

j_gene: TRBJ2-1
abundance: -
d_gene: -
v_gene: TRBV5-6
CDR3nt: TGTGCCAGCAGCTTAAAATTCGGGGAGCAGTTCTTC
CDR3aa: CASSLKFGEQFF

j_gene: TRBJ2-1
abundance: once
d_gene: -
v_gene: TRBV6-5
CDR3nt: TGTGCCAGCGAGGAACAGGGTACCTACAATGAGCAGTTCTTC
CDR3aa: CASEEQGTYNEQFF

j_gene: TRBJ2-1
abundance: -
d_gene: TRBD2
v_gene: TRBV28
CDR3nt: TGTGCCAGCAGTTTATCTGGACTAGCGGATATGAATGAGCAGTTCTTC
CDR3aa: CASSLSGLADMNEQFF

j_gene: TRBJ2-5
abundance: -
d_gene: TRBD2
v_gene: TRBV27
CDR3nt: TGTGCCAGCAGTTTAGCGGGAGGCCCGAGCGGGACCCAGTACTTC
CDR3aa: CASSLAGGPSGTQYF

j_gene: TRBJ2-7
abundance: once
d_gene: -
v_gene: TRBV14
CDR3nt: TGTGCCAGCAGCATTCGGGGACATACCTACGAGCAGTACTTC
CDR3aa: CASSIRGHTYEQYF

j_gene: TRBJ2-7
abundance: -
d_gene: TRBD1
v_gene: TRBV27
CDR3nt: TGTGCCAGCAGTTTGGGACAGGCCGTAATGAACGAGCAGTACTTC
CDR3aa: CASSLGQAVMNEQYF

j_gene: TRBJ2-1
abundance: -
d_gene: TRBD2
v_gene: TRBV12-5
CDR3nt: TGTGCTAGTGGTTTCGGGGGGATCACCTACAATGAGCAGTTCTTC
CDR3aa: CASGFGGITYNEQFF

j_gene: TRBJ2-7
abundance: -
d_gene: TRBD2
v_gene: TRBV7-9
CDR3nt: TGTGCCAGCAGCCTGGTTAGCGGGAGAAGCTACGAGCAGTACTTC
CDR3aa: CASSLVSGRSYEQYF

j_gene: TRBJ1-2
abundance: -
d_gene: -
v_gene: TRBV4-1
CDR3nt: TGCGCCAGCAGCTTCGAGTGGGGGCGCCCGGAAGGCTACACCTTC
CDR3aa: CASSFEWGRPEGYTF

j_gene: TRBJ1-2
abundance: -
d_gene: -
v_gene: TRBV2
CDR3nt: TGTGCCAGCAGTGAATCCTTGGACAGCTACAACTATGGCTACACCTTC
CDR3aa: CASSESLDSYNYGYTF

j_gene: TRBJ1-1
abundance: -
d_gene: TRBD1
v_gene: TRBV30
CDR3nt: TGTGCCTGGCGACAGGGATTGAGCACTGAAGCTTTCTTT
CDR3aa: CAWRQGLSTEAFF

j_gene: TRBJ2-2
abundance: -
d_gene: -
v_gene: TRBV27
CDR3nt: TGTGCCAGCAGTTTAGGGGGAGGAGGCGGGGAGCTGTTTTTT
CDR3aa: CASSLGGGGGELFF

j_gene: TRBJ2-1
abundance: -
d_gene: TRBD1
v_gene: TRBV2
CDR3nt: TGTGCCAGCAGTGGACCGACAGGGGTGGTCCACAATGAGCAGTTCTTC
CDR3aa: CASSGPTGVVHNEQFF

j_gene: TRBJ2-7
abundance: -
d_gene: -
v_gene: TRBV5-8
CDR3nt: TGTGCCAGCAGCTTCGTGCTTTTTCTGCGGGGGCCCTACGAGCAGTACTTC
CDR3aa: CASSFVLFLRGPYEQYF

j_gene: TRBJ2-7
abundance: medium-sized
d_gene: TRBD2
v_gene: TRBV4-1
CDR3nt: TGCGCCAGCAGCCAGGCCGGACTAGGGTACGAGCAGTACTTC
CDR3aa: CASSQAGLGYEQYF

j_gene: TRBJ2-7
abundance: -
d_gene: -
v_gene: TRBV7-2
CDR3nt: TGTGCCAGCAGCTTAGCCCGGCAGGTACACGAGCAGTACTTC
CDR3aa: CASSLARQVHEQYF